This TCR beta chain was profiled in a study of blood T cell repertoires in COVID-19. Germline V CDR1 and CDR2: SNHLY, FYNNEI. V lost 8 bases, J lost 3 bases, and 7 bases stayed unmatched. The CDR3 runs to 14 residues. The study recruited people aged roughly 18 to 100 years across approximately 24 US areas. Data came from immunoSEQ multiplex PCR; TCRdb stores just in-frame clones and leaves some out. The profile shows 300,000 to 400,000 clones, roughly 90% of them singletons. The chain employs TRBV2 and TRBJ1-5, with 7 positions matching TRBD1. The sequence was collected from a woman in her 30s who had been exposed to COVID-19. Sequencing was carried out using PBMCs or T cells enriched from blood (not recorded which). The CDR3 sequence is CASRDRPFNQPQHF. The CDR3 bases are TGTGCCAGCCGGGACAGACCTTTCAATCAGCCCCAGCATTTT. Variable domain in full (rest from reference TRBV2 and TRBJ1-5): EPEVTQTPSHQVTQMGQEVILRCVPISNHLYFYWYRQILGQKVEFLVSFYNNEISEKSEIFDDQFSVERPDGSNFTLKIRSTKLEDSAMYFCASRDRPFNQPQHFGDGTRLSIL.